These 7 T cell receptor beta chains were all obtained from the same sample, sequenced in a study of T cell responses to AZD1222 COVID-19 vaccine. Sequencing used immunoSEQ multiplex PCR; TCRdb keeps in-frame clones, though not all of them. Here the sample spans about 110,000 clones, 81% being singletons. The sequences come from peripheral blood, collected on day 0 of AZD1222 vaccination. Receptor source: an adult in good health.

This clone has just a few counts. This chain connects TRBV20-1 to TRBJ1-2; D remains unclear. V was pared by 3 bases and J by 6 bases, with 11 bases between. Germline V gives CDR1 DFQATT, CDR2 SNEGSKA (reference sequence). The CDR3 runs to 12 residues. For the CDR3, the DNA is TGCAGTGCTAGTAATGAGTTTGATGGCTACACCTTC. This sequence encodes CSASNEFDGYTF.

This clone was seen more than once but under ten times. The gene calls are TRBV7-8 and TRBJ1-1, with 7 bases aligning to TRBD1. V lost 5 bases and J lost 0; bases outside the gene matches: 3. This CDR3 contains 14 residues. Germline loops: CDR1 SGHVS, CDR2 FQNEAQ. The CDR3 sequence is CASSHRGLNTEAFF. CDR3 DNA sequence: TGTGCCAGCAGCCACAGGGGCCTGAACACTGAAGCTTTCTTT.

The chain joins TRBV11-2 to TRBJ1-2; 9 bases are shared with TRBD1. Trimming cost V 3 bases and J 2 bases; bases outside gene matches: 7. This CDR3 spans 16 amino acids. Germline-derived CDR1 and CDR2 are SGHAT and FQNNGV. The chain's CDR3 is CASSFDRDRENYGYTF. In DNA, the CDR3 is TGTGCCAGCAGCTTCGACCGGGACAGGGAAAACTATGGCTACACCTTC.

J is TRBJ2-3 and V is TRBV5-4; D not resolved. The CDR3 has 14 amino acids. Germline CDR1 SGHNT, CDR2 YYREEE (reference sequence). V was clipped by 2 bases and J by 4 bases, with 11 bases between them. Here the CDR3 DNA reads TGTGCCAGCAGCTTAGGGTCCGCCTCAGATACGCAGTATTTT. Translating gives CASSLGSASDTQYF.

This CDR3 reads CASSLGGLAGGYNEQFF. DNA for the CDR3: TGTGCCAGCAGCTTAGGTGGACTAGCGGGGGGATACAATGAGCAGTTCTTC. The chain combines TRBV11-3 with TRBJ2-1, with TRBD2 matching over 14 bases. The trim removed 1 base at V and 4 bases at J, leaving 3 bases unmatched. Germline CDR1 is SGHNT and CDR2 is YENEEA. This CDR3 has 17 amino acids.

On this clone itself: The same CDR3 is also encoded by other DNA sequences in this sample. The chain carries TRBV20-1 and TRBJ2-7, with D unclear. CDR3 length equals 10 residues. The V and J ends lost 5 bases and 3 bases respectively, with 5 bases between them. Looked up from germline, CDR1 is DFQATT and CDR2 is SNEGSKA (reference sequence). The CDR3 loop is CSAGDYEQYF. The CDR3 DNA follows: TGCAGTGCTGGGGACTACGAGCAGTACTTC.

This rearrangement joins TRBV5-1 to TRBJ2-3; the D gene is possibly TRBD1 (5 bases). The V gene's germline CDR1 is SGHRS and CDR2 YFSETQ. The length of the CDR3 is 13 residues. Between the trimmed V and J ends, which lost 3 bases and 6 bases, there was a span of 11 bases. CDR3 sequence (DNA): TGCGCCAGCAGCTCAGGGCACGGGGATACGCAGTATTTT. Its translation is CASSSGHGDTQYF.